The T cell receptor (beta chain) described here comes from a study of post-analysis software for immune sequencing data. Study-wide background: The disease courses spanned relapsing-remitting, secondary progressive and progressive-relapsing forms of multiple sclerosis. Study results and caveats: Normalized Chao1 diversity in multiple sclerosis patients fell significantly below that of controls. Patients had higher frequencies than controls of five or six TRBV segments, including TRBV5-6, TRBV5-1 and TRBV20-1.

TCR beta cDNA libraries included unique molecular identifiers. Once 1 to 10 million T cells were used, some 500,000 cDNA molecules resulted. MiXCR, run by TCRdb on the PCR reads, gives a single entry per CDR3 protein. The repertoire holds about 800,000 distinct CDR3 sequences, with less than 35% as singletons. For this clonotype: Its antigen remains unidentified.

This CDR3 is built from 16 residues. The germline gives CDR1 MDHEN, CDR2 SYDVKM. Deletions cut 5 bases from V and 4 bases from J, with 19 bases between. What was sequenced was blood. The sequence was obtained from a girl aged 5 to 17 with multiple sclerosis. This sequence joins TRBV28 and TRBJ2-3, with D tentatively TRBD2 (6 bases). The CDR3 DNA is TGTGCCAGCAGTCTAATTGGTGGAGGGCCGGCAGATACGCAGTATTTT. This translates into CASSLIGGGPADTQYF.